This T cell receptor (beta chain) was profiled in a study of Ad26.COV2.S vaccination and SARS-CoV-2 variants. Study overall: The study gave Ad26.COV2.S intramuscularly, once or twice 56 days apart.

Treatment specified: 19 received Ad26.COV2.S at low or high dose, single or two shots; several received placebo; per-sample allocation not given. Specimen acquisition occurred on day 63 following the initial vaccine or placebo injection. Assay: immunoSEQ multiplex PCR; the TCRdb copy retains only in-frame clones and omits some. The sample carries fewer than 500,000 clones, about nine tenths recorded once. This CDR3 is built from 15 residues. The ends were cut back, 5 bases at V and 2 bases at J, with 13 bases in the middle. Germline V lookup: CDR1 SGHVS, CDR2 FNYEAQ. Study-level results: Vaccinees displayed broader spike-specific TCR repertoires than placebo recipients.

Worth noting for this clone: Antigen: not known.

This receptor was identified in a person between 18 and 59 years old who received the Ad26.COV2.S COVID-19 vaccine or a placebo. Specimen: peripheral blood, collected in a trial of Ad26.COV2.S vaccine versus placebo. The gene calls are TRBV7-6 and TRBJ2-1; unclear D gene. The CDR3 loop is CASSPETLTYNEQFF. The CDR3 DNA reads as TGTGCCAGCAGCCCTGAAACTCTAACCTACAATGAGCAGTTCTTC.